The 9 T cell receptor beta chains listed next were all sequenced from one sample in a study of blood T cell repertoires in COVID-19 (dated by TCRdb to 2020 to 2022). The method behind the library was the immunoSEQ multiplex PCR assay. Entries here come from immuneACCESS through TCRdb and include only in-frame sequences with V and J called. Some clones fail to appear in such tables; in the studies checked, an unresolved V gene covers under half of the shortfall, and the cause of the remainder is unknown. Here the sample has just over 350,000 clones; about 86% occur a single time. About 7% of the sample lies in the top ten. The sequenced sample consisted of peripheral blood. These receptors all stem from a woman aged 55 to 70 with COVID-19, enrolled during active disease.

This clone showed up just once. The chain is built from TRBV7-6 and TRBJ2-7, with TRBD1 matching over 7 bases. The trim removed 1 base at V and 2 bases at J, leaving 11 bases unmatched. Germline-derived CDR1 and CDR2 are SGHVS and FNYEAQ. This CDR3 region has 17 residues. CDR3 in DNA: TGTGCCAGCAGCTTAGAGGCCCCCACAGGGGTCCCCTACGAGCAGTACTTC. Translation: CASSLEAPTGVPYEQYF.

The chain couples TRBV4-2 to TRBJ1-1; TRBD1 matches at 7 bases. CDR1 and CDR2 from the germline V gene are LGHNA and YNFKEQ. The CDR3 is 15 amino acids. V lost 10 bases, J lost 0 bases, and 11 bases stayed unmatched. The chain's CDR3 is CATRQGESMNTEAFF. CDR3 DNA sequence: TGTGCCACACGCCAGGGGGAATCAATGAACACTGAAGCTTTCTTT.

This sequence joins TRBV12-5 and TRBJ1-5; D gene uncertain. CDR1 is LGHNT and CDR2 is FRNRAP in the germline V gene. Trimming removed 10 bases at V and 6 bases at J, with 19 bases between. The CDR3 is made up of 14 amino acids. CDR3 bases: TGTGCTACCCAAGGAGGGCAGCCAGGTCAGCCCCAGCATTTT. It codes for CATQGGQPGQPQHF. The whole variable domain, filled in from reference TRBV12-5 and TRBJ1-5, reads DARVTQTPRHKVTEMGQEVTMRCQPILGHNTVFWYRQTMMQGLELLAYFRNRAPLDDSGMPKDRFSAEMPDATLATLKIQPSEPRDSAVYFCATQGGQPGQPQHFGDGTRLSIL.

The chain couples TRBV7-3 to TRBJ1-1; no definite D call. In germline, CDR1 is SGHTA, CDR2 FQGTGA. CDR3 length: 13 amino acids. Trimming cost V 6 bases and J 0 bases, with 8 bases left between them. The CDR3 spells CASRNGMNTEAFF. For the CDR3, the DNA is TGTGCCAGCAGAAACGGGATGAACACTGAAGCTTTCTTT. The full variable domain, its missing parts supplied by reference TRBV7-3 and TRBJ1-1, is GAGVSQTPSNKVTEKGKYVELRCDPISGHTALYWYRQSLGQGPEFLIYFQGTGAADDSGLPNDRFFAVRPEGSVSTLKIQRTERGDSAVYLCASRNGMNTEAFFGQGTRLTVV.

The CDR3 nucleotides are TGCGCCAGCAGCTCTAGCGGGGGTTACGATACGCAGTATTTT. Its translation: CASSSSGGYDTQYF. V is TRBV5-1 and J is TRBJ2-3; 10 positions agree with TRBD2. The germline V gene encodes CDR1 SGHRS and CDR2 YFSETQ. J gave up 6 bases and V 3 bases, and 4 bases lay outside the gene matches. The length of the CDR3 is 14 residues.

The chain carries TRBV11-2 and TRBJ2-3; D is undetermined. Germline V gene lookup returns CDR1 SGHAT and CDR2 FQNNGV. Trimming stripped 1 base from V and 0 bases from J, with 2 bases between. There are 13 residues in the CDR3. CDR3 in amino acids: CASSLASTDTQYF. The CDR3, as DNA: TGTGCCAGCAGCTTAGCAAGCACAGATACGCAGTATTTT.

The chain uses TRBV3-1 (or the pseudogene TRBV3-2) and TRBJ2-2, with 9 bases fitting TRBD2. The CDR3 contains 18 residues. Per the germline V gene, CDR1 is LGHDT and CDR2 is YNNKEL (reference sequence). Trimming removed 3 bases from V and 5 bases from J; junction bases left unmatched: 13. The CDR3 reads CASSHPEGLALVTGELFF. CDR3 coding DNA: TGTGCCAGCAGCCACCCTGAGGGACTAGCCCTGGTAACCGGGGAGCTGTTTTTT.

This chain joins TRBV12-3 or TRBV12-4 and TRBJ2-7; 11 nucleotides agree with TRBD1. The V and J ends lost 8 bases and 4 bases, in that order; junction bases with no gene match: 1. The CDR3 runs 12 residues. For the CDR3, the DNA is TGTGCCAGCCGGGACAGGGGGTACGAGCAGTACTTC. Protein sequence: CASRDRGYEQYF.

The chain recombines TRBV5-5 with TRBJ1-5, with D uncertain. Germline V gene data show CDR1 as SGHKS and CDR2 as YYEKEE (reference sequence). With 5 bases removed from V and 1 base from J, the gap between germline ends came to 19 bases. The CDR3 covers 17 residues. Here the CDR3 reads CASRLSLVSRSNQPQHF. The CDR3 DNA follows: TGTGCCAGCAGATTGTCATTAGTGTCACGGAGCAATCAGCCCCAGCATTTT.